The 22 T cell receptor beta chains listed next were all sequenced from one sample in a study of blood T cells in healthy people across ages. With a J-beta primer mix and a sample-barcoded 5' primer, a second PCR ran roughly 7 to 11 cycles. MiXCR, applied by TCRdb to the 5' RACE reads, yields one record per CDR3 protein. This table has about 580,000 distinct CDR3 sequences, under 55% appearing once. The sample consisted of blood. The source is an elderly man in good health.

V and J are TRBV24-1 and TRBJ1-5; 8 bases line up with TRBD1. Germline CDR1 KGHDR, CDR2 SFDVKD. CDR3 length: 14 residues. V gave up 4 bases and J gave up 7 bases; unmatched junction bases: 5. In DNA form, the CDR3 reads TGTGCCACCAGTGACAGACAGGGGACCCAGCCCCAGCATTTT. Its protein product is CATSDRQGTQPQHF.

The CDR3 protein is CASSQLAGGVSEQFF. The CDR3 DNA sequence: TGCGCCAGCAGCCAACTAGCAGGAGGCGTCAGTGAGCAGTTCTTC. The chain couples TRBV4-3 to TRBJ2-1; a possible D gene is TRBD2 (5 bases). Germline values: CDR1 LGHNA, CDR2 YSLEER. This CDR3 is built from 15 residues. V lost 2 bases and J lost 9, with 17 bases in between.

This clonotype was seen a single time. The rearrangement joins TRBV25-1 to TRBJ2-7; tentative D call: TRBD2 (5 bases). This CDR3 has 14 residues. The germline V gene has CDR1 MGHDK and CDR2 SYGVNS. Trimming removed 2 bases at V and 2 bases at J, with 10 bases between. The CDR3 region is CASSEPGTTYEQYF. As DNA, the CDR3 is TGTGCCAGCAGTGAACCGGGAACCACCTACGAGCAGTACTTC.

The gene calls are TRBV7-2 and TRBJ2-3; D remains ambiguous. The CDR3 contains 17 residues. CDR1 is SGHTA, CDR2 FQGNSA, per germline. With 0 bases removed from V and 0 bases from J, the gap between germline ends came to 13 bases. The CDR3 sequence is CASSLAPGSPSTDTQYF. CDR3 DNA: TGTGCCAGCAGCTTAGCGCCGGGCAGCCCAAGCACAGATACGCAGTATTTT.

This chain joins TRBV3-1 and TRBJ2-3; 11 bases are a match to TRBD2. The junction had 4 bases not matched to a gene; V was cut back by 5 bases and J by 3 bases. Germline loops: CDR1 LGHDT, CDR2 YNNKEL (reference sequence). The CDR3 is made up of 15 amino acids. The DNA of the CDR3 is TGTGCCAGCAGCTTTAGCGGGAGGGCGACAGATACGCAGTATTTT. Translated: CASSFSGRATDTQYF.

This clonotype has just a few counts. V and J are TRBV30 and TRBJ2-3, with TRBD2 as a possible D gene (6 bases). Trimming took off 1 base at V and 4 bases at J, with 12 bases between the two ends. The CDR3 spans 14 residues. Germline values: CDR1 GTSNPN, CDR2 SVGIG (reference sequence). CDR3 sequence reads: CAWSGGLTADTQYF. The CDR3 DNA follows: TGTGCCTGGAGTGGCGGACTAACGGCAGATACGCAGTATTTT. The variable domain in full, with the rest retrieved from reference TRBV30 and TRBJ2-3, is SQTIHQWPATLVQPVGSPLSLECTVEGTSNPNLYWYRQAAGRGLQLLFYSVGIGQISSEVPQNLSASRPQDRQFILSSKKLLLSDSGFYLCAWSGGLTADTQYFGPGTRLTVL.

The chain employs TRBV14 and TRBJ2-5; 7 bases agree with TRBD2. Germline assignment: CDR1 SGHDN and CDR2 FVKESK. This CDR3 is built from 14 residues. The V gene end was trimmed by 4 bases and the J gene end by 11 bases; junction bases not matched to a gene: 13. The CDR3 sequence: CASSPSGGVHEQYF. CDR3 DNA sequence: TGTGCCAGCAGCCCCTCGGGAGGAGTCCATGAGCAGTACTTC.

The rearrangement uses TRBV5-1 and TRBJ2-1, with D maybe TRBD1 (6 bases). CDR3 size: 11 residues. Germline V gene lookup returns CDR1 SGHRS and CDR2 YFSETQ. Trimming removed 5 bases from V and 12 bases from J, with 12 bases in between. CDR3 nucleotides: TGCGCCAGCAGACTCGGGACAACGCAGTTCTTC. It specifies CASRLGTTQFF.

The chain uses TRBV6-5 and TRBJ2-1; the match to TRBD2 covers 8 bases. This CDR3 has 19 amino acids. V shed 0 bases, J shed 5 bases, and the junction held 15 bases outside the gene matches. The germline V gene encodes CDR1 MNHEY and CDR2 SVGAGI. CDR3 residues: CASSYSAVLQRGSHNEQFF. The DNA of the CDR3 is TGTGCCAGCAGTTACTCGGCGGTCCTCCAGCGGGGGTCCCACAATGAGCAGTTCTTC.

A few counts support this clonotype. The chain carries TRBV7-2 and TRBJ2-3, with D uncertain. Germline V lookup: CDR1 SGHTA, CDR2 FQGNSA. V was trimmed by 0 bases and J by 2 bases, leaving 9 bases between them. The CDR3 consists of 15 residues. CDR3 nucleotides: TGTGCCAGCAGCTTAGCGGGGTATAACACAGATACGCAGTATTTT. Translated: CASSLAGYNTDTQYF.

The V call is TRBV6-2 or TRBV6-3, the J call TRBJ2-3; TRBD2 agrees at 8 bases. J gave up 5 bases and V 0 bases, and 4 bases lay outside the gene matches. The CDR3 runs 15 residues. CDR1 is MNHEY, CDR2 SVGEGT, per germline. This chain's CDR3 is CASSYSTSGRDTQYF. The CDR3 DNA is TGTGCCAGCAGTTACTCAACTAGCGGCCGAGATACGCAGTATTTT.

CDR3 amino acids: CASSSLSGYEQYF. CDR3 bases: TGTGCCAGCAGTTCCCTAAGCGGCTACGAGCAGTACTTC. The chain joins TRBV6-6 to TRBJ2-7; the D gene is possibly TRBD2 (5 bases). Germline loops: CDR1 MNHNY, CDR2 SVGAGI (reference sequence). The CDR3 runs 13 residues. V lost 4 bases to trimming and J lost 3 bases, with 10 bases between them.

This rearrangement joins TRBV28 to TRBJ2-7, with D unclear. The CDR3 covers 14 residues. Germline-derived CDR1 and CDR2 are MDHEN and SYDVKM. The V end lost 6 bases, the J end lost 3 bases, and 15 bases lay between the germline ends. CDR3 protein: CASSQGRTNYEQYF. CDR3 in DNA: TGTGCCAGCAGCCAAGGACGGACGAACTACGAGCAGTACTTC.

V is TRBV7-2 and J is TRBJ2-1; TRBD2 matches 10 bases. The germline V gene encodes CDR1 SGHTA and CDR2 FQGNSA. This CDR3 contains 16 residues. Trimming took 5 bases from V and 4 from J; bases not matched to a gene: 8. In nucleotides, the CDR3 is TGTGCCAGCAGCCTCAGTGGACTAGCGGCGTACAATGAGCAGTTCTTC. Residues: CASSLSGLAAYNEQFF.

The chain couples TRBV2 to TRBJ2-1, with 7 bases identical to TRBD1. The CDR3 sequence is 15 residues long. The trim removed 5 bases at V and 0 bases at J, leaving 4 bases unmatched. The germline V gene encodes CDR1 SNHLY and CDR2 FYNNEI. For the CDR3, the DNA is TGTGCCAGCAGTTTACAGGGGATCTCCTACAATGAGCAGTTCTTC. Translating it yields CASSLQGISYNEQFF.

A few counts support this clonotype. V gene TRBV29-1 combines with J gene TRBJ2-3, with 12 bases lining up with TRBD2. The CDR3 covers 16 residues. Unmatched junction bases numbered 8, after V lost 4 bases and J lost 3 bases. Germline CDR1 is SQVTM and CDR2 is ANQGSEA. The CDR3 nucleotides read TGCAGCGTTGGGCCTAGCGGGGGGGCCGAGACAGATACGCAGTATTTT. Its translation is CSVGPSGGAETDTQYF.

The chain links TRBV6-2 or TRBV6-3 to TRBJ1-2; D is undetermined. In germline, CDR1 is MNHEY, CDR2 SVGEGT. V dropped 6 bases and J dropped 4 bases, with 12 bases sitting between them. The CDR3 is made up of 13 amino acids. Here the CDR3 reads CASRTSSAYGYTF. The CDR3 DNA reads as TGTGCCAGCAGAACCTCATCAGCCTATGGCTACACCTTC.

V and J are TRBV9 and TRBJ2-2, with 10 bases fitting TRBD1. The V and J ends lost 0 bases and 1 base, in that order; junction bases with no gene match: 6. This CDR3 contains 18 residues. CDR1 SGDLS and CDR2 YYNGEE come from the germline V gene. The CDR3 loop reads CASSVGGQGYLNTGELFF. CDR3 nucleotide sequence: TGTGCCAGCAGCGTAGGGGGACAGGGGTACCTGAACACCGGGGAGCTGTTTTTT.

The genes are TRBV2 and TRBJ2-5, with a weak D call TRBD2 (6 bases). The germline V and J ends were trimmed by 4 bases and 1 base, with 10 bases remaining between them. The CDR3 has 14 residues. The germline gives CDR1 SNHLY, CDR2 FYNNEI. The CDR3 region is CASSAGTSQETQYF. The CDR3 DNA reads as TGTGCCAGCAGTGCTGGGACTTCCCAAGAGACCCAGTACTTC.

V is TRBV7-3 and J is TRBJ2-3, with 7 bases that match TRBD2. Germline trimming cut 1 base from V and 2 bases from J; bases unmatched to any gene: 9. The CDR3 is made up of 17 amino acids. The germline V gene has CDR1 SGHTA and CDR2 FQGTGA. CDR3 in amino acids: CASSLNGPAGYTDTQYF. In DNA, the CDR3 is TGTGCCAGCAGCTTAAACGGCCCAGCGGGGTACACAGATACGCAGTATTTT. Using reference TRBV7-3 and TRBJ2-3 for the parts outside the CDR3, the full variable domain is GAGVSQTPSNKVTEKGKYVELRCDPISGHTALYWYRQSLGQGPEFLIYFQGTGAADDSGLPNDRFFAVRPEGSVSTLKIQRTERGDSAVYLCASSLNGPAGYTDTQYFGPGTRLTVL.

This clonotype was detected many times. The rearrangement links TRBV3-1 to TRBJ1-2; D is undetermined. V was trimmed by 5 bases and J by 3 bases, leaving 10 bases between them. Germline CDR1 and CDR2: LGHDT and YNNKEL (reference sequence). CDR3 size: 13 residues. CDR3 DNA sequence: TGTGCCAGCAGCTCGGAGGCGGACTATGGCTACACCTTC. Its translation: CASSSEADYGYTF.

This clonotype was observed a handful of times. The chain recombines TRBV7-2 with TRBJ1-2, with 9 bases fitting TRBD1. This CDR3 comprises 17 residues. Germline values: CDR1 SGHTA, CDR2 FQGNSA. J was trimmed by 4 bases and V by 6 bases; bases with no gene match: 15. This CDR3 reads CASSRGGQGISLYGYTF. The CDR3 nucleotides are TGTGCCAGCAGTAGGGGGGGACAGGGAATATCACTCTATGGCTACACCTTC. Combining the CDR3 with reference TRBV7-2 and TRBJ1-2 gives the whole variable domain GAGVSQSPSNKVTEKGKDVELRCDPISGHTALYWYRQSLGQGLEFLIYFQGNSAPDKSGLPSDRFSAERTGGSVSTLTIQRTQQEDSAVYLCASSRGGQGISLYGYTFGSGTRLTVV.